This entry lists 23 T cell receptor beta chains sequenced from one sample in a study of control samples from healthy donors and cancer patients. Measured with immunoSEQ multiplex PCR; TCRdb has only the in-frame clones, and not every one. Among fewer than 110,000 clones, around 89% were seen once, and the ten largest hold about 18%. Sequenced input: PBMCs. The origin of the receptors is a man between 60 and 75 years old with lung cancer.

The chain joins TRBV6-4 to TRBJ2-5, with D possibly TRBD2 on 6 matching bases. Germline CDR1 MRHNA, CDR2 SNTAGT. V was pared by 0 bases and J by 2 bases, with 10 bases between. The CDR3 consists of 15 residues. CDR3 sequence (DNA): TGTGCCAGCAGTGACTCACCACTAGCACAAGAGACCCAGTACTTC. Its translation is CASSDSPLAQETQYF.

The CDR3 region has the DNA TGTGCCACCAGTGATTTGCGACAGAATGAGCAGTTCTTC. Translated, it gives CATSDLRQNEQFF. The V and J genes are TRBV24-1 and TRBJ2-1; weak D call: TRBD1 (5 bases). The ends were cut back, 0 bases at V and 7 bases at J, with 6 bases in the middle. The CDR3 is 13 residues long. Germline V gene lookup returns CDR1 KGHDR and CDR2 SFDVKD.

V gene TRBV6-5 combines with J gene TRBJ1-1; 9 nucleotides agree with TRBD1. CDR3 length: 15 residues. Germline CDR1 MNHEY, CDR2 SVGAGI. V gave up 6 bases and J gave up 5 bases; unmatched junction bases: 10. The CDR3: CASRTGTGRWTEAFF. The CDR3 DNA reads TGTGCCAGCAGGACTGGGACAGGGCGGTGGACTGAAGCTTTCTTT.

J is TRBJ1-1 and V is TRBV25-1; 7 bases fit TRBD1. In germline, CDR1 is MGHDK, CDR2 SYGVNS. The length of the CDR3 is 16 residues. J was trimmed by 1 base and V by 6 bases; bases with no gene match: 11. The CDR3 bases are TGTGCCAGCAGCCCGTTACCGGGACAGAAGAACACTGAAGCTTTCTTT. Protein product: CASSPLPGQKNTEAFF.

This rearrangement joins TRBV30 to TRBJ1-2; 8 bases are shared with TRBD1. V was clipped by 1 base and J by 5 bases; unmatched bases: 3. CDR1 is GTSNPN, CDR2 SVGIG, per germline (reference sequence). This CDR3 contains 13 residues. The CDR3 loop is CAWSGTGRYGYTF. The CDR3 DNA reads TGTGCCTGGAGTGGGACAGGGCGATATGGCTACACCTTC.

The chain links TRBV7-9 to TRBJ1-4, with D maybe TRBD1 (5 bases). This CDR3 region has 13 residues. In germline, CDR1 is SEHNR, CDR2 FQNEAQ (reference sequence). Between the trimmed V and J ends, which lost 1 base and 7 bases, there was a span of 7 bases. The DNA for the CDR3 is TGTGCCAGCAGCTTAGGAGACAGTGAAAAACTGTTTTTT. Translated: CASSLGDSEKLFF.

This clone was observed a few times. The CDR3 carries no conserved terminal phenylalanine or tryptophan, so it likely arises from a read error. The DNA is omitted, as the CDR3 cannot be located on it reliably, and the CDR3 follows TCRdb's listing. This sequence joins TRBV2 and TRBJ1-2; the table's TRBD1 call for D was not verified on the DNA. 12 amino acids form the CDR3, both terminal residues included. Germline loops: CDR1 SNHLY, CDR2 FYNNEI. CDR3 amino acids: CASSESGRGTWL.

The rearrangement joins TRBV9 to TRBJ2-3; D is uncertain. The CDR3 totals 17 residues. CDR1 and CDR2 (germline): SGDLS, YYNGEE. Trimming left V 1 base short and J 2 bases short, with 17 bases between. The CDR3 bases are TGTGCCAGCAGCGTATCGCCGAGGACGTCCCTCACAGATACGCAGTATTTT. It codes for CASSVSPRTSLTDTQYF.

J is TRBJ1-2 and V is TRBV5-5, with no clear D. Germline loops: CDR1 SGHKS, CDR2 YYEKEE (reference sequence). The CDR3 spans 13 residues. The ends were cut back, 6 bases at V and 2 bases at J, with 11 bases in the middle. The DNA for the CDR3 is TGTGCCAGCACCCTCCACGTCAACTATGGCTACACCTTC. Its translation: CASTLHVNYGYTF.

This clone turned up a few times. This sequence joins TRBV27 and TRBJ2-5; perhaps D is TRBD1 or TRBD2 (5 bases each). The V end lost 4 bases, the J end lost 2 bases, and 11 bases lay between the germline ends. CDR1 and CDR2 (germline): MNHEY, SMNVEV (reference sequence). CDR3 length: 14 residues. The CDR3 DNA follows: TGTGCCAGCAGTTCGGGACGTAGACAAGAGACCCAGTACTTC. Residues: CASSSGRRQETQYF.

This chain joins TRBV7-9 and TRBJ1-6, with 8 bases fitting TRBD1. This CDR3 has 14 residues. Trimming at V came to 5 bases and at J to 7 bases, leaving 4 bases not matched to a gene. Germline-derived CDR1 and CDR2 are SEHNR and FQNEAQ (reference sequence). CDR3 DNA: TGTGCCAGCAGCCGGGACAGGACCAATTCACCCCTCCACTTT. It is translated as CASSRDRTNSPLHF.

The gene calls are TRBV7-3 and TRBJ2-1, with D hard to call. V was shortened by 3 bases and J by 1 base, with 10 bases between the two germline ends. This CDR3 has 15 amino acids. The germline V gene has CDR1 SGHTA and CDR2 FQGTGA. CDR3 loop: CASSFSDLSYNEQFF. CDR3 coding DNA: TGTGCCAGCAGCTTCTCAGATCTTTCCTACAATGAGCAGTTCTTC. Looking up the rest from reference TRBV7-3 and TRBJ2-1 gives the full variable domain: GAGVSQTPSNKVTEKGKYVELRCDPISGHTALYWYRQSLGQGPEFLIYFQGTGAADDSGLPNDRFFAVRPEGSVSTLKIQRTERGDSAVYLCASSFSDLSYNEQFFGPGTRLTVL.

The chain carries TRBV5-6 and TRBJ1-4, with 8 bases lining up with TRBD1. This CDR3 has 15 amino acids. Unmatched junction bases numbered 11, after V lost 6 bases and J lost 7 bases. Germline V gives CDR1 SGHDT, CDR2 YYEEEE. CDR3 DNA sequence: TGTGCCAGCACCCAGTCAAGGACAGGGATTGAAAAACTGTTTTTT. This codes for CASTQSRTGIEKLFF.

The J gene is TRBJ2-5, the V gene TRBV2; 7 positions agree with TRBD1. The V segment lost 11 bases and the J segment 4 bases; nucleotides outside the gene matches: 10. Per germline, CDR1 SNHLY and CDR2 FYNNEI. This CDR3 has 13 amino acids. The CDR3 loop is CAGRQGAGETQYF. CDR3 nucleotides: TGTGCCGGAAGACAGGGAGCAGGAGAGACCCAGTACTTC.

The V call is TRBV5-4, the J call TRBJ2-5, with no clear D. Trimming cost V 1 base and J 5 bases, with 9 bases left between them. The CDR3 consists of 13 residues. Germline-derived CDR1 and CDR2 are SGHNT and YYREEE (reference sequence). The CDR3 sequence: CASSLSPSETQYF. In DNA form, the CDR3 reads TGTGCCAGCAGCTTGAGTCCCTCTGAGACCCAGTACTTC.

The chain employs TRBV19 and TRBJ1-3, with a weak D call TRBD1 (6 bases). V lost 6 bases, J lost 2 bases, and 11 bases lay in between. Germline-derived CDR1 and CDR2 are LNHDA and SQIVND (reference sequence). CDR3 size: 14 residues. CDR3 nucleotide sequence: TGTGCCAGTAGCCCCGGACAGCCTGGAAACACCATATATTTT. This translates into CASSPGQPGNTIYF.

This chain uses TRBV21-1 with TRBJ1-2; the DNA was not used to check the table's D call, TRBD1. TRBV21-1 is a known pseudogene. There are 15 residues in the CDR3. CDR3 in amino acids: CASSKEVTGVHGYTF. As DNA, the CDR3 is TGTGCCAGCAGCAAAGAGGTGACAGGGGTCCATGGCTACACCTTC.

The V and J genes are TRBV7-8 and TRBJ1-2, with D unclear. The germline CDR1 and CDR2 sequences are SGHVS and FQNEAQ. CDR3 size: 13 residues. Trimming shortened V by 1 base and J by 7 bases, and 10 bases separated the two germline ends. CDR3: CASSLGDKGGYTF. DNA of the CDR3: TGTGCCAGCAGCTTAGGGGATAAGGGTGGCTACACCTTC.

V and J are TRBV24-1 and TRBJ1-5; D gene ambiguous. V lost 0 bases and J lost 1, with 6 bases in between. The length of the CDR3 is 15 residues. The germline V gene has CDR1 KGHDR and CDR2 SFDVKD. CDR3 protein: CATSDLTASNQPQHF. CDR3 DNA: TGTGCCACCAGTGATTTGACGGCAAGCAATCAGCCCCAGCATTTT.

This sequence joins TRBV11-2 and TRBJ2-2, with D possibly TRBD1 on 5 matching bases. Germline V gives CDR1 SGHAT, CDR2 FQNNGV. Trimming left V 8 bases short and J 1 base short, with 11 bases between. The length of the CDR3 is 14 residues. Here the CDR3 DNA reads TGTGCCAGCCGACAGATAGAGAACACCGGGGAGCTGTTTTTT. It specifies CASRQIENTGELFF.

The chain is built from TRBV7-2 and TRBJ1-4; tentatively, D is TRBD1 (5 bases). The germline CDR1 and CDR2 sequences are SGHTA and FQGNSA. V was cut by 3 bases and J by 4 bases, with 18 bases left in between. This CDR3 is built from 17 residues. CDR3 residues: CASSLVPAGLNNEKLFF. Here the CDR3 DNA reads TGTGCCAGCAGCTTGGTCCCCGCGGGACTCAATAATGAAAAACTGTTTTTT.

This chain connects TRBV5-4 to TRBJ2-5, with TRBD2 identical over 8 bases. Trimming took 4 bases from V and 2 from J; bases not matched to a gene: 7. Germline lookup yields CDR1 SGHNT and CDR2 YYREEE (reference sequence). This CDR3 comprises 15 residues. CDR3 sequence (DNA): TGTGCCAGCAGCCCGGCGGGGGGACTTCAAGAGACCCAGTACTTC. It is translated as CASSPAGGLQETQYF. Full variable domain (remainder filled in from reference TRBV5-4 and TRBJ2-5): ETGVTQSPTHLIKTRGQQVTLRCSSQSGHNTVSWYQQALGQGPQFIFQYYREEENGRGNFPPRFSGLQFPNYSSELNVNALELDDSALYLCASSPAGGLQETQYFGPGTRLLVL.

The rearrangement joins TRBV10-3 to TRBJ2-5; 10 nucleotides line up with TRBD2. Germline-derived CDR1 and CDR2 are ENHRY and SYGVKD. The CDR3 spans 15 residues. V was pared by 6 bases and J by 1 base, with 5 bases of the junction left unmatched. As DNA, the CDR3 is TGTGCCATCAGCGAGCGGGGGGGACCCCAAGAGACCCAGTACTTC. It yields the protein CAISERGGPQETQYF.